This is a list of T cell receptor beta chains from one sample in a study of CD8 T cells in Susac syndrome. TCRdb independently ran MiXCR on the immunoSEQ multiplex PCR reads; one entry per CDR3 protein. Among some 96,000 distinct CDR3 sequences, 95% were seen once, and the ten largest hold approximately 0.3%. Sequenced input: CD8+ T cells from PBMCs. The receptors derive from a human donor with Susac syndrome. CDR3s include the opening cysteine and the closing phenylalanine or tryptophan. Fields, in order: clone size, D gene, J gene, V gene, CDR3 DNA, CDR3 protein. A D gene is named only where the DNA matches it firmly. Some rows have no size entry. The others give once, few or many, or a class for an expanded clone.

clone_size: .
d_call: .
j_call: TRBJ2-5
v_call: TRBV4-1
cdr3_nt: TGCGCCAGCAGCCAAGATACGGAAGCGGCCCAGTACTTC
cdr3_aa: CASSQDTEAAQYF

clone_size: .
d_call: .
j_call: TRBJ1-6
v_call: TRBV20-1
cdr3_nt: TGCAGTGCTAGATTACAGGCGAATTCACCCCTCCACTTT
cdr3_aa: CSARLQANSPLHF

clone_size: .
d_call: TRBD2
j_call: TRBJ2-2
v_call: TRBV5-4
cdr3_nt: TGTGCCAGCAGCCCCTCGGCTAGCGGGGTTAGCCTGAACACCGGGGAGCTGTTTTTT
cdr3_aa: CASSPSASGVSLNTGELFF

clone_size: .
d_call: TRBD2
j_call: TRBJ2-1
v_call: TRBV12-3/TRBV12-4
cdr3_nt: TGTGCCAGCCGAGCTAGCGGGGGGGCTTTACACTATGAGCAGTTCTTC
cdr3_aa: CASRASGGALHYEQFF

clone_size: .
d_call: TRBD1
j_call: TRBJ1-1
v_call: TRBV9
cdr3_nt: TGTGCCAGCAGCGACGGACAGGACAACACTGAAGCTTTCTTT
cdr3_aa: CASSDGQDNTEAFF

clone_size: .
d_call: .
j_call: TRBJ1-2
v_call: TRBV29-1
cdr3_nt: TGCAGCGTTGAAGAAACCGGGCCGCTAAAGGGTGGCTACACCTTC
cdr3_aa: CSVEETGPLKGGYTF

clone_size: .
d_call: .
j_call: TRBJ2-2
v_call: TRBV9
cdr3_nt: TGTGCCAGCAGCGTAGTTTCGGCCGGGGAGCTGTTTTTT
cdr3_aa: CASSVVSAGELFF

clone_size: .
d_call: .
j_call: TRBJ1-2
v_call: TRBV18
cdr3_nt: TGTGCCAGCTCACCCATCAGTGAGGGGAGGAACTATGGCTACACCTTC
cdr3_aa: CASSPISEGRNYGYTF

clone_size: few
d_call: .
j_call: TRBJ2-7
v_call: TRBV27
cdr3_nt: TGTGCCAGCAGTCCGAGCGGAAGCTCGTACGAGCAGTACTTC
cdr3_aa: CASSPSGSSYEQYF

clone_size: .
d_call: TRBD1
j_call: TRBJ1-1
v_call: TRBV20-1
cdr3_nt: TGCAGTGCTAGAGGGGCTATGTCCGGGACAGAGGCTTTCTTT
cdr3_aa: CSARGAMSGTEAFF

clone_size: .
d_call: .
j_call: TRBJ1-5
v_call: TRBV10-3
cdr3_nt: TGTGCCATCAGCCAGGATGGGCTTAGCAATCAGCCCCAGCATTTT
cdr3_aa: CAISQDGLSNQPQHF

clone_size: .
d_call: TRBD2
j_call: TRBJ2-5
v_call: TRBV5-6
cdr3_nt: TGTGCCAGCAGCTTGGCACTAGCGGGAGGCGAGACCCAGTACTTC
cdr3_aa: CASSLALAGGETQYF

clone_size: few
d_call: .
j_call: TRBJ1-5
v_call: TRBV27
cdr3_nt: TGTGCCAGCAGTTCAGATTCCAATCAGCCCCAGCATTTT
cdr3_aa: CASSSDSNQPQHF

clone_size: .
d_call: .
j_call: TRBJ2-4
v_call: TRBV5-1
cdr3_nt: TGCGCCAGCAGTACCGGGACGGGCAAAAACATTCAGTACTTC
cdr3_aa: CASSTGTGKNIQYF

clone_size: .
d_call: TRBD1
j_call: TRBJ2-1
v_call: TRBV9
cdr3_nt: TGTGCCAGCAGCGCCGGGACAGGCTACAATGAGCAGTTCTTC
cdr3_aa: CASSAGTGYNEQFF

clone_size: .
d_call: .
j_call: TRBJ2-1
v_call: TRBV6-4
cdr3_nt: TGTGCCAGCAGTGACCCCCTTAGACTAGGCGTTTACAATGAGCAGTTCTTC
cdr3_aa: CASSDPLRLGVYNEQFF

clone_size: .
d_call: .
j_call: TRBJ1-4
v_call: TRBV21-1
cdr3_nt: TGTGCCAGCAGCAAAGGGGGTGGGTCGTGTGAAAAACTGTTTTTT
cdr3_aa: CASSKGGGSCEKLFF

clone_size: .
d_call: TRBD1
j_call: TRBJ1-2
v_call: TRBV29-1
cdr3_nt: TGCAGCGTTGAAGTCGGGTGGACAGGGAGGAACTATGGCTACACCTTC
cdr3_aa: CSVEVGWTGRNYGYTF

clone_size: .
d_call: .
j_call: TRBJ1-5
v_call: TRBV9
cdr3_nt: TGTGCCAGCAGCTGGCACGAGCGTCAGCCCCAGCATTTT
cdr3_aa: CASSWHERQPQHF

clone_size: .
d_call: .
j_call: TRBJ2-7
v_call: TRBV13
cdr3_nt: TGTGCCAGCAGCTCCTTCCAGAACCCCAGCTCCTACGAGCAGTACTTC
cdr3_aa: CASSSFQNPSSYEQYF

clone_size: .
d_call: TRBD1
j_call: TRBJ1-2
v_call: TRBV4-1
cdr3_nt: TGCGCCAGCAGCCAAGGGGGGGCGCAGGGGGCAGGGGGCTACACCTTC
cdr3_aa: CASSQGGAQGAGGYTF

clone_size: .
d_call: TRBD2
j_call: TRBJ2-5
v_call: TRBV29-1
cdr3_nt: TGCAGCGCCCCCCTTACTAGCGGGGGGGCCGGAGAGACCCAGTACTTC
cdr3_aa: CSAPLTSGGAGETQYF

clone_size: .
d_call: .
j_call: TRBJ1-1
v_call: TRBV29-1
cdr3_nt: TGCAGCGCAGGGATCCGGGACCGAGCTTTCTTT
cdr3_aa: CSAGIRDRAFF

clone_size: .
d_call: .
j_call: TRBJ2-3
v_call: TRBV7-3
cdr3_nt: TGTGCCAGCAGCTTAAGGGGGTCGAAGACAGATACGCAGTATTTT
cdr3_aa: CASSLRGSKTDTQYF

clone_size: .
d_call: TRBD1
j_call: TRBJ1-5
v_call: TRBV7-9
cdr3_nt: TGTGCCAGCAGCGGGGGACAGGGGCACAGCAATCAGCCCCAGCATTTT
cdr3_aa: CASSGGQGHSNQPQHF

clone_size: .
d_call: .
j_call: TRBJ1-1
v_call: TRBV15
cdr3_nt: TGTGCCACCAGCAGAGAGCTAATGAACACTGAAGCTTTCTTT
cdr3_aa: CATSRELMNTEAFF

clone_size: .
d_call: .
j_call: TRBJ1-5
v_call: TRBV6-2/TRBV6-3
cdr3_nt: TGTGCCAGCAGCCCTACAGGGCTCAGCAATCAGCCCCAGCATTTT
cdr3_aa: CASSPTGLSNQPQHF

clone_size: .
d_call: .
j_call: TRBJ2-2
v_call: TRBV7-9
cdr3_nt: TGTGCCAGCAGCCGGAGCTTGGTACCAGTTGTCGCCGGGGAGCTGTTTTTT
cdr3_aa: CASSRSLVPVVAGELFF

clone_size: once
d_call: .
j_call: TRBJ1-1
v_call: TRBV6-5
cdr3_nt: TGTGCCAGCAGACCAAGACAGGCCAACACTGAAGCTTTCTTT
cdr3_aa: CASRPRQANTEAFF

clone_size: .
d_call: .
j_call: TRBJ2-1
v_call: TRBV7-9
cdr3_nt: TGTGCCAGCAGCTTAGACTTGGGACCAGGCTACAATGAGCAGTTCTTC
cdr3_aa: CASSLDLGPGYNEQFF

clone_size: .
d_call: TRBD2
j_call: TRBJ2-5
v_call: TRBV15
cdr3_nt: TGTGCCACCAGCAGGATCCGGGGACTAGCGGGGTTCCAAGAGACCCAGTACTTC
cdr3_aa: CATSRIRGLAGFQETQYF

clone_size: .
d_call: .
j_call: TRBJ2-5
v_call: TRBV20-1
cdr3_nt: TGCAGTGCTAGATCGGGGGCAGATGAGACCCAGTACTTC
cdr3_aa: CSARSGADETQYF

clone_size: .
d_call: .
j_call: TRBJ2-1
v_call: TRBV28
cdr3_nt: TGTGCCAGCAGTTCCGGGACTCTCTCCTACAATGAGCAGTTCTTC
cdr3_aa: CASSSGTLSYNEQFF

clone_size: .
d_call: .
j_call: TRBJ2-3
v_call: TRBV7-6
cdr3_nt: TGTGCCAGCAGCTTAGGTGGCCCTAGCACAGATACGCAGTATTTT
cdr3_aa: CASSLGGPSTDTQYF

clone_size: .
d_call: .
j_call: TRBJ1-3
v_call: TRBV30
cdr3_nt: TGTGCCTGGAGTGTTACTGGAAACACCATATATTTT
cdr3_aa: CAWSVTGNTIYF

clone_size: .
d_call: TRBD1
j_call: TRBJ2-6
v_call: TRBV7-2
cdr3_nt: TGTGCCAGCAGCTCCGGACAGGGCCCACCTGGGGCCAACGTCCTGACTTTC
cdr3_aa: CASSSGQGPPGANVLTF